In its sample, the clone carrying this TCR beta chain was seen many times. Trimming removed 5 bases at V and 2 bases at J, with 15 bases between. Germline V gene sequence: CDR1 SGHAT, CDR2 FQDESV (reference sequence). CDR3 length equals 15 residues. This entry belongs to a study of T-cell reconstitution after alpha-beta-depleted transplantation in children. Unique molecular identifiers were incorporated when the TCRbeta library was constructed. TCRdb itself ran the PCR reads through MiXCR, one entry per CDR3 protein. Altogether around 250,000 distinct CDR3 sequences are present, around 8% being singletons, with the ten largest covering about 6.4%.

The chain has TRBV11-1 and TRBJ2-5; tentative D call: TRBD2 (6 bases). The specimen was PBMCs, mostly from graft donor cells, collected 180 days after TCRalphabeta/CD19-depleted stem cell transplant. The receptor was derived from a male patient between 5 and 17 years old who had a stem cell transplant for acute lymphoblastic leukemia, so the T cells may come from the graft donor. The chain's CDR3 is CASSLRRGLQETQYF. DNA of the CDR3: TGTGCCAGCAGCCTGCGGAGGGGCTTGCAAGAGACCCAGTACTTC.